The next 9 T cell receptor beta chains were all read from a single sample in a study of blood T cell repertoires in COVID-19 (dated by TCRdb to about 2020). Library preparation was by the immunoSEQ multiplex PCR assay. TCRdb obtained this table from immuneACCESS and retained in-frame rearrangements with V and J assigned. These tables miss some clones; where compared with another copy, unresolved V genes account for less than half of the shortfall, and the remainder is unexplained. The sample records around 63,000 clones, about 73% of which are singletons. The leading ten clones occupy around 20% of the sample. The sample was peripheral blood. The receptors here all came from a woman between 45 and 60 years old with active or convalescent COVID-19.

The J gene is TRBJ1-2, the V gene TRBV3-1 (or the pseudogene TRBV3-2); 8 bases are a match to TRBD1. With V trimmed by 1 base and J by 8 bases, 6 bases remained unmatched. The CDR3 is 14 residues long. Germline V CDR1 and CDR2: LGHDT, YNNKEL (reference sequence). DNA for the CDR3: TGTGCCAGCAGCCAAGGGACAGGGTCTCACGGCTACACCTTC. This gives the protein CASSQGTGSHGYTF.

This clone was observed a single time. The chain has TRBV7-2 and TRBJ2-1, with 7 nucleotides matching TRBD2. CDR3 length: 14 amino acids. In germline, CDR1 is SGHTA, CDR2 FQGNSA. The ends lost 1 base at V and 3 bases at J; junction bases unmatched: 0. DNA for the CDR3: TGTGCCAGCAGCTTAGGGACTAGCTACAATGAGCAGTTCTTC. This encodes CASSLGTSYNEQFF. The variable domain in full, with the rest retrieved from reference TRBV7-2 and TRBJ2-1, is GAGVSQSPSNKVTEKGKDVELRCDPISGHTALYWYRQSLGQGLEFLIYFQGNSAPDKSGLPSDRFSAERTGGSVSTLTIQRTQQEDSAVYLCASSLGTSYNEQFFGPGTRLTVL.

This chain joins TRBV28 and TRBJ1-6; 11 bases agree with TRBD1. The germline V gene encodes CDR1 MDHEN and CDR2 SYDVKM. This CDR3 has 15 residues. With 5 bases clipped from V and 6 bases from J, the junction kept 3 bases outside the gene matches. For the CDR3, the DNA is TGTGCCAGCAGTCGAGGGACAGGGGGTAATTCACCCCTCCACTTT. Translating it yields CASSRGTGGNSPLHF.

The chain is built from TRBV2 and TRBJ1-4; a weak D match, TRBD1 (6 bases). There are 14 residues in the CDR3. Trimming shortened V by 5 bases and J by 4 bases, and 11 bases separated the two germline ends. Germline V gene data show CDR1 as SNHLY and CDR2 as FYNNEI. The CDR3 region has the DNA TGTGCCAGCAGTCTGACAGGCATTAATGAAAAACTGTTTTTT. This gives the protein CASSLTGINEKLFF.

This sequence joins TRBV28 and TRBJ1-4; 8 nucleotides agree with TRBD1. CDR3 length: 15 amino acids. Germline trimming cut 5 bases from V and 8 bases from J; bases unmatched to any gene: 10. Germline values: CDR1 MDHEN, CDR2 SYDVKM. CDR3 protein: CASSVLDREEEKLFF. For the CDR3, the DNA is TGTGCCAGCAGTGTCCTGGACAGGGAGGAGGAAAAACTGTTTTTT.

The chain carries TRBV5-1 and TRBJ2-5, with D tentatively TRBD2 (5 bases). V was cut by 2 bases and J by 5 bases, with 16 bases left in between. CDR3 length: 15 residues. Germline V lookup: CDR1 SGHRS, CDR2 YFSETQ. The CDR3 is CASSFRGSTTETQYF. In nucleotides, the CDR3 is TGCGCCAGCAGCTTTAGAGGGTCGACAACGGAGACCCAGTACTTC.

The rearrangement uses TRBV3-1 (or the pseudogene TRBV3-2) and TRBJ2-1; 12 bases align to TRBD2. There are 14 residues in the CDR3. Germline V gene data show CDR1 as LGHDT and CDR2 as YNNKEL (reference sequence). V shed 0 bases, J shed 15 bases, and the junction held 6 bases outside the gene matches. The CDR3 loop is CASSQETSGRFRFF. Written as DNA, the CDR3 is TGTGCCAGCAGCCAAGAGACTAGCGGGAGATTTCGGTTCTTC.

This clone was seen only once. The rearrangement links TRBV5-1 to TRBJ1-3; 7 positions match TRBD1. CDR1 is SGHRS, CDR2 YFSETQ, per germline. The CDR3 totals 14 residues. V shed 6 bases, J shed 8 bases, and the junction held 11 bases outside the gene matches. CDR3 DNA: TGCGCCAGCAAGGATATACGAGGGGGCGACACCATATATTTT. Protein: CASKDIRGGDTIYF.

This clone has just a few counts. The V and J genes are TRBV5-1 and TRBJ2-2, with TRBD1 matching 10 bases. Germline CDR1 is SGHRS and CDR2 is YFSETQ. Germline trimming cut 3 bases from V and 4 bases from J; bases unmatched to any gene: 9. The CDR3 totals 17 residues. The CDR3 bases are TGCGCCAGCAGCTCCCCAGGGACAGGGGCGGTCACCGGGGAGCTGTTTTTT. Encoded protein: CASSSPGTGAVTGELFF.